The present T cell receptor (beta chain) was sequenced within a study of identical twins (dated by TCRdb to 2015 to 2016). Some background on the complete study: To test whether fetal clonotypes persist, the study used deep sequencing on TCR alpha and beta repertoires from monozygotic twins, unrelated adults of various ages, and cord blood. Replicate twin experiments were performed at different times using different library preparation protocols to rule out contamination.

V is clipped by 6 bases and J by 0 bases, and the sequence between their germline boundaries is 8 bases long. The CDR3, cysteine through phenylalanine, is 12 amino acids long. Only the CDR3 part of the read is kept: 36 bases, read in frame from the first base. The germline V gene (reference sequence) specifies DFQATT as CDR1 and SNEGSKA as CDR2. Every donor was a healthy Caucasian. This clonotype was found a few times. What antigen it recognizes has not been identified. Base qualities were left out, and no much larger clone turns up one base away. The library was obtained by 5' RACE. Sequencing relied on an Illumina HiSeq 2000. Template switching added a universal primer binding site, and the final cDNA carried a unique molecular identifier that allowed TCR cDNA molecules to be counted accurately. Specific primers in the conserved constant-segment region were used to synthesize first-strand cDNA for the TCR alpha and beta chains. To control for contamination, each cDNA library was double barcoded with a SMART-Mk sample barcode plus Illumina barcodes. TruSeq adapter sequences along with Illumina sample barcodes were introduced in two successive PCR steps. The Illumina HiSeq platform was used with custom primers to sequence TCR alpha and beta cDNA libraries. In the source study's methods: Unique molecular identifiers were extracted from raw reads with MiGEC, and CDR3 positions were determined with MiXCR. Recombination models were inferred per individual with the repgenHMM and IGoR tools using an EM algorithm. The tcR package in R was used for shared clonotype analysis, with sharing normalized by the product of cloneset sizes. To study raw recombination free of thymic and clonal selection effects, out-of-frame nonproductive sequences were analyzed. The raw public reads went through TCRdb reprocessing: fastp at Q25, MiXCR clone calling, in-frame beta chains kept. Rows merge per CDR3 protein into single entries with the most common DNA and genes. The V and J calls, along with clone size, are taken from TCRdb and not from the paper's own processing. In all, the sample holds 1.5 million to 2 million distinct CDR3 sequences, and around 29% of those were seen once. The ten largest clonotypes hold around 0.25% of the sample.

Summary of the overall study and its limitations: Fewer insertions were carried by abundant cord blood beta clonotypes, a similar but weaker trend appeared in young adult naive repertoires, and no such trend appeared in memory repertoires. Recombination models systematically underestimated out-of-frame TCR alpha sharing in monozygotic twins but agreed with sharing between unrelated individuals. A weaker excess of twin sharing was found in beta out-of-frame sequences because the signal-to-noise ratio was lowered by fewer shared sequences. Out-of-frame TCR alpha sequences shared between twins showed an excess of low generation-probability sequences compared with coincidental sharing between unrelated individuals. Zero-insertion analyses could be partly confounded by invariant T cells such as MAIT and iNKT, although diverse VJ usage argued against such confounding for most clonotypes. Because the same donors could not be followed over many years, conclusions were based on cross-sectional statistical analysis.

The rearrangement joined TRBV20-1 to TRBJ1-2; no confident D gene assignment can be made. Sequenced material: cord blood. This receptor was identified in a newborn girl in good health. Read as DNA, the sequence is TGCAGTGCGACAACCTCTAACTATGGCTACACCTTC. Translated, this is CSATTSNYGYTF.